This entry lists 17 T cell receptor beta chains sequenced from one sample in a study of regulatory T cells in long-lasting Graves disease. Time point described: newly diagnosed GD, antithyroid drugs for less than 3 months. Following extraction of RNA from PBMCs, that RNA was used to make the TCR library. Researchers made TCR beta libraries by using iRepertoire HTBI primers and running Arm-PCR on CDR3 regions. MiXCR, run by TCRdb on the multiplex PCR reads, gives a single entry per CDR3 protein. The repertoire holds about 620,000 distinct CDR3 sequences, roughly 16% seen once, with around 18% in the top ten. The data were also submitted as part of a second study, on T cells in Graves' hyperthyroidism and ophthalmopathy.

The sample consisted of peripheral blood mononuclear cells (PBMCs), taken at new diagnosis, from a patient treated with antithyroid drugs. Receptors were obtained from a young woman with Graves disease.

The table lists this clonotype with a few counts. V gene TRBV9 combines with J gene TRBJ2-3; D call uncertain. V was cut by 0 bases and J by 5 bases, with 7 bases left in between. The CDR3 runs to 13 residues. In germline, CDR1 is SGDLS, CDR2 YYNGEE. This chain's CDR3 is CASSVGSGDTQYF. CDR3 sequence (DNA): TGTGCCAGCAGCGTAGGATCGGGAGATACGCAGTATTTT.

This clonotype occurred many times. The rearrangement uses TRBV2 and TRBJ1-6; 8 nucleotides align to TRBD1. In germline, CDR1 is SNHLY, CDR2 FYNNEI. Trimming removed 6 bases from V and 9 bases from J; junction bases left unmatched: 10. The CDR3 runs to 15 residues. The CDR3 DNA reads as TGTGCCAGCAGGGCCCTCGACAGGGGAGGTTCACCCCTCCACTTT. This codes for CASRALDRGGSPLHF.

This clonotype was recorded many times. This chain uses TRBV3-1 with TRBJ2-1, with D perhaps given as TRBD1 or TRBD2 (5 bases each). This CDR3 is 15 amino acids long. Germline V lookup: CDR1 LGHDT, CDR2 YNNKEL (reference sequence). V gave up 4 bases and J gave up 10 bases, with 20 bases separating them. CDR3 amino acids: CASSLRDHPRGEQFF. The CDR3 DNA is TGTGCCAGCAGCCTCCGGGACCACCCCCGCGGGGAGCAGTTCTTC.

There are many counts of this clonotype. The chain couples TRBV7-3 to TRBJ2-3, with TRBD1 identical over 7 bases. Germline CDR1 SGHTA, CDR2 FQGTGA. The CDR3 runs 15 residues. The V and J ends lost 5 bases and 5 bases, in that order; junction bases with no gene match: 10. In DNA, the CDR3 is TGTGCCAGCAGCATGGCAGGGGGAAGTTTAGATACGCAGTATTTT. It specifies CASSMAGGSLDTQYF.

The rearrangement uses TRBV19 and TRBJ1-1; no definite D call. Per germline, CDR1 LNHDA and CDR2 SQIVND (reference sequence). Trimming took 6 bases from V and 8 from J, leaving 10 bases between them. This CDR3 is 11 amino acids long. The CDR3: CASSHGREAFF. CDR3 bases: TGTGCCAGTAGCCACGGCAGGGAAGCTTTCTTT.

The J gene is TRBJ1-5, the V gene TRBV30; D gene unclear. The CDR3 totals 11 residues. The V end lost 3 bases, the J end lost 6 bases, and 6 bases lay between the germline ends. CDR1 and CDR2 from the germline V gene are GTSNPN and SVGIG (reference sequence). The CDR3 is CAWSHGQPQHF. The CDR3 bases are TGTGCCTGGAGCCACGGTCAGCCCCAGCATTTT.

The V call is TRBV6-2 or TRBV6-3, the J call TRBJ2-1, with 9 nucleotides matching TRBD2. The CDR3 contains 15 residues. With V trimmed by 7 bases and J by 6 bases, 10 bases remained unmatched. Germline V lookup: CDR1 MNHEY, CDR2 SVGEGT. The CDR3 sequence: CASTLSGSDSNEQFF. In DNA form, the CDR3 reads TGTGCCAGCACCCTTAGCGGGAGTGATAGCAATGAGCAGTTCTTC.

The genes are TRBV4-1 and TRBJ2-7; maybe TRBD1 (6 bases). The CDR3 totals 14 residues. The V gene lost 4 bases and the J gene lost 2 bases, with 12 bases spanning the gap. CDR1 MGHRA and CDR2 YSYEKL come from the germline V gene. CDR3 amino acids: CASSRLRDTYEQYF. The CDR3 nucleotides read TGCGCCAGCAGCCGTTTACGGGACACCTACGAGCAGTACTTC.

The chain employs TRBV9 and TRBJ2-5; D gene ambiguous. The germline CDR1 and CDR2 sequences are SGDLS and YYNGEE. V was trimmed by 0 bases and J by 5 bases, leaving 14 bases between them. The CDR3 is made up of 15 amino acids. The CDR3 loop is CASSVAAGLGETQYF. CDR3 nucleotides: TGTGCCAGCAGCGTAGCAGCCGGGCTCGGGGAGACCCAGTACTTC. Full variable domain (missing parts from reference TRBV9 and TRBJ2-5): DSGVTQTPKHLITATGQRVTLRCSPRSGDLSVYWYQQSLDQGLQFLIQYYNGEERAKGNILERFSAQQFPDLHSELNLSSLELGDSALYFCASSVAAGLGETQYFGPGTRLLVL.

This clonotype was picked up many times. The chain uses TRBV6-5 and TRBJ1-5; D uncertain. CDR1 is MNHEY, CDR2 SVGAGI, per germline. This CDR3 region has 18 residues. V shed 2 bases and J shed 4 bases, with 21 bases lying between them. The CDR3 here is CASSYPYFPFEENQPQHF. The CDR3 DNA is TGTGCCAGCAGTTACCCATATTTTCCGTTTGAGGAGAATCAGCCCCAGCATTTT.

Only a few counts were recorded for this clonotype. This chain links TRBV29-1 with TRBJ2-3; D not resolved. The V gene lost 3 bases and the J gene lost 0 bases, with 4 bases spanning the gap. Germline values: CDR1 SQVTM, CDR2 ANQGSEA. The CDR3 extends over 12 amino acids. CDR3 nucleotide sequence: TGCAGCGTTGACGTCAGCACAGATACGCAGTATTTT. This sequence encodes CSVDVSTDTQYF.

V usage is TRBV5-5 and J usage is TRBJ1-1; 9 bases match TRBD1. V was clipped by 1 base and J by 5 bases; unmatched bases: 6. The CDR3 runs to 15 residues. Germline assignment: CDR1 SGHKS and CDR2 YYEKEE (reference sequence). The CDR3 coding sequence is TGTGCCAGCAGCTTGAGAGGGACAGGGCTGACTGAAGCTTTCTTT. This encodes CASSLRGTGLTEAFF.

This clonotype was observed at least ten times. The V and J genes are TRBV6-1 and TRBJ1-1; D uncertain. Germline CDR1 is MNHNS and CDR2 is SASEGT. The V end was cut by 1 base, the J end by 6 bases, with 12 bases between. The CDR3 loop spans 14 amino acids. The CDR3 is CASSEVEEVSEAFF. CDR3 in DNA: TGTGCCAGCAGTGAAGTTGAGGAGGTATCTGAAGCTTTCTTT.

This clonotype was counted only a few times. V usage is TRBV3-1 and J usage is TRBJ2-1; 11 nucleotides line up with TRBD1. There are 16 residues in the CDR3. The junction had 6 bases not matched to a gene; V was cut back by 4 bases and J by 4 bases. Germline assignment: CDR1 LGHDT and CDR2 YNNKEL (reference sequence). CDR3 sequence (DNA): TGTGCCAGCAGCCCAGGACAGGGGGCGGGGTACAATGAGCAGTTCTTC. Protein product: CASSPGQGAGYNEQFF.

Worth noting for this clonotype: A much larger clone sits a single nucleotide away, making a read error possible. CDR3 sequence: CASSLGVISSGNTIYF. DNA for the CDR3: TGTGCCAGCAGCTTAGGGGTGATATCCTCTGGAAACACCATATATTTT. The J gene is TRBJ1-3, the V gene TRBV11-2; D ambiguous. The CDR3 totals 16 residues. The V gene lost 1 base and the J gene lost 0 bases, with 10 bases spanning the gap. Germline assignment: CDR1 SGHAT and CDR2 FQNNGV.

The genes are TRBV7-2 and TRBJ1-5; TRBD1 might be the D (6 bases). This CDR3 is built from 14 residues. The germline V gene has CDR1 SGHTA and CDR2 FQGNSA. V was shortened by 5 bases and J by 2 bases, with 10 bases between the two germline ends. The DNA for the CDR3 is TGTGCCAGCAGCCGGGAGGGGGGCAATCAGCCCCAGCATTTT. Amino acid sequence: CASSREGGNQPQHF.

This clonotype has just a few counts. The chain combines TRBV27 with TRBJ2-7, with TRBD1 matching over 10 bases. The length of the CDR3 is 17 residues. Trimming removed 1 base from V and 5 bases from J; junction bases left unmatched: 11. Germline V gives CDR1 MNHEY, CDR2 SMNVEV (reference sequence). CDR3 sequence: CASSLFAIGTGEHEQYF. The CDR3 bases are TGTGCCAGCAGTTTATTCGCAATCGGGACAGGGGAGCACGAGCAGTACTTC.